This T cell receptor beta chain appears in the sequencing data of a study of cytomegalovirus exposure and HLA in healthy donors (dated by TCRdb to about 2017). With respect to the entire study: According to a later analysis, one platform produced both the roughly 130 validation repertoires and the 700 or so repertoires of the first cohort. The study aimed to test whether cataloging public T cell receptors could reveal signatures of past pathogen exposure. Besides the first cohort of 666 subjects, a separate validation cohort made up of 120 different subjects was used. The study combined high-throughput TCR immunosequencing, statistical association of individual TCRs with disease status, and machine learning to predict cytomegalovirus infection status.

The donors were included in the validation cohort of some 120 subjects, a group kept apart from the roughly 680-subject first cohort. As encoded in the germline V gene, CDR1 is SGHDT while CDR2 is YYEEEE. A distance of 18 bases separates the germline ends of V and J, which lose 4 bases and 1 base respectively. The cysteine opens and the phenylalanine closes a CDR3 of 17 amino acids. The entry retains the CDR3 DNA only, 51 bases that are in frame from base 1. Libraries were built with the immunoSEQ multiplex PCR assay. In the authors' own workflow: A statistical classification framework was developed to diagnose cytomegalovirus status using the catalog of TCR beta chain sequences. As stored in TCRdb, this immuneACCESS dataset retains in-frame rearrangements with V and J assigned. A fraction of the clones does not appear; measured against another copy, unresolved V genes explain less than half of the discrepancy, and the remainder lacks a known reason. The V and J calls and clone size are taken from that table; D and trimming were inferred from the DNA. This sample holds around 220,000 clones; 80% to 85% were observed only once. The ten largest clonotypes hold over 11% of the sample.

The study at large found these results: Most TCR sequences were seen in very few donors, while some public TCRs were found in many individuals. The study listed approximately 160 TCR beta chains as associated with cytomegalovirus. All 120 or so repertoires were used to score co-occurrence in the validation cohort in a later analysis, because that analysis had no HLA typing for the cohort. Subsequent analysis determined that TCRs grouped into clusters in the first cohort also showed a tendency toward co-occurrence across the 130 or so validation repertoires, and about 93% of cluster scores exceeded 0. The authors suggested that the approach could potentially be generalized to other disease states and immunological phenotypes. Cytomegalovirus status was reported to be diagnosed by the classifier with high specificity and sensitivity in both the original and validation cohorts. In vitro tests confirmed that a few of the cytomegalovirus-associated TCR beta chains recognize cytomegalovirus antigens.

This clone was seen a single time. The target of this receptor is not known. No per-base quality is available; no much larger clone lies one base away. This sequence was found in a young woman in good health and CMV-seropositive. The source material was PBMCs. Recombination connected TRBV5-6 to TRBJ2-1, with a tentative D gene TRBD2 over 5 matching bases. This receptor carries the CDR3 CASSRSEGVTSYNEQFF. In nucleotides, the sequence is TGTGCCAGCAGCCGATCTGAGGGAGTAACATCCTACAATGAGCAGTTCTTC.